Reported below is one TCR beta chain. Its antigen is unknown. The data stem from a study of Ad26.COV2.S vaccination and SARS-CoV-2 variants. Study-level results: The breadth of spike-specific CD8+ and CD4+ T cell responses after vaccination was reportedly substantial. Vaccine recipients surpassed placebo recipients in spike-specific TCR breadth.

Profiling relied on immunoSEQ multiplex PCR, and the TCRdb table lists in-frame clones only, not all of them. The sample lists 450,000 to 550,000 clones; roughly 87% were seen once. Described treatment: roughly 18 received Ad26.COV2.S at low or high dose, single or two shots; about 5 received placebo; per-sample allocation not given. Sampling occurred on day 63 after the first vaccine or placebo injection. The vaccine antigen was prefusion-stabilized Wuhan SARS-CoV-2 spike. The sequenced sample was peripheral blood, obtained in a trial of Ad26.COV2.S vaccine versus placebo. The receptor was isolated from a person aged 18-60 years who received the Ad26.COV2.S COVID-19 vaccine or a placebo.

This CDR3 is CASSHEGEQYF. DNA of the CDR3: TGTGCCAGCAGCCATGAGGGCGAGCAGTACTTC. J is TRBJ2-7 and V is TRBV28; D may be TRBD2 (5 bases). From germline, CDR1 is MDHEN and CDR2 SYDVKM. Trimming removed 6 bases at V and 6 bases at J, with 9 bases between. This CDR3 is built from 11 residues.